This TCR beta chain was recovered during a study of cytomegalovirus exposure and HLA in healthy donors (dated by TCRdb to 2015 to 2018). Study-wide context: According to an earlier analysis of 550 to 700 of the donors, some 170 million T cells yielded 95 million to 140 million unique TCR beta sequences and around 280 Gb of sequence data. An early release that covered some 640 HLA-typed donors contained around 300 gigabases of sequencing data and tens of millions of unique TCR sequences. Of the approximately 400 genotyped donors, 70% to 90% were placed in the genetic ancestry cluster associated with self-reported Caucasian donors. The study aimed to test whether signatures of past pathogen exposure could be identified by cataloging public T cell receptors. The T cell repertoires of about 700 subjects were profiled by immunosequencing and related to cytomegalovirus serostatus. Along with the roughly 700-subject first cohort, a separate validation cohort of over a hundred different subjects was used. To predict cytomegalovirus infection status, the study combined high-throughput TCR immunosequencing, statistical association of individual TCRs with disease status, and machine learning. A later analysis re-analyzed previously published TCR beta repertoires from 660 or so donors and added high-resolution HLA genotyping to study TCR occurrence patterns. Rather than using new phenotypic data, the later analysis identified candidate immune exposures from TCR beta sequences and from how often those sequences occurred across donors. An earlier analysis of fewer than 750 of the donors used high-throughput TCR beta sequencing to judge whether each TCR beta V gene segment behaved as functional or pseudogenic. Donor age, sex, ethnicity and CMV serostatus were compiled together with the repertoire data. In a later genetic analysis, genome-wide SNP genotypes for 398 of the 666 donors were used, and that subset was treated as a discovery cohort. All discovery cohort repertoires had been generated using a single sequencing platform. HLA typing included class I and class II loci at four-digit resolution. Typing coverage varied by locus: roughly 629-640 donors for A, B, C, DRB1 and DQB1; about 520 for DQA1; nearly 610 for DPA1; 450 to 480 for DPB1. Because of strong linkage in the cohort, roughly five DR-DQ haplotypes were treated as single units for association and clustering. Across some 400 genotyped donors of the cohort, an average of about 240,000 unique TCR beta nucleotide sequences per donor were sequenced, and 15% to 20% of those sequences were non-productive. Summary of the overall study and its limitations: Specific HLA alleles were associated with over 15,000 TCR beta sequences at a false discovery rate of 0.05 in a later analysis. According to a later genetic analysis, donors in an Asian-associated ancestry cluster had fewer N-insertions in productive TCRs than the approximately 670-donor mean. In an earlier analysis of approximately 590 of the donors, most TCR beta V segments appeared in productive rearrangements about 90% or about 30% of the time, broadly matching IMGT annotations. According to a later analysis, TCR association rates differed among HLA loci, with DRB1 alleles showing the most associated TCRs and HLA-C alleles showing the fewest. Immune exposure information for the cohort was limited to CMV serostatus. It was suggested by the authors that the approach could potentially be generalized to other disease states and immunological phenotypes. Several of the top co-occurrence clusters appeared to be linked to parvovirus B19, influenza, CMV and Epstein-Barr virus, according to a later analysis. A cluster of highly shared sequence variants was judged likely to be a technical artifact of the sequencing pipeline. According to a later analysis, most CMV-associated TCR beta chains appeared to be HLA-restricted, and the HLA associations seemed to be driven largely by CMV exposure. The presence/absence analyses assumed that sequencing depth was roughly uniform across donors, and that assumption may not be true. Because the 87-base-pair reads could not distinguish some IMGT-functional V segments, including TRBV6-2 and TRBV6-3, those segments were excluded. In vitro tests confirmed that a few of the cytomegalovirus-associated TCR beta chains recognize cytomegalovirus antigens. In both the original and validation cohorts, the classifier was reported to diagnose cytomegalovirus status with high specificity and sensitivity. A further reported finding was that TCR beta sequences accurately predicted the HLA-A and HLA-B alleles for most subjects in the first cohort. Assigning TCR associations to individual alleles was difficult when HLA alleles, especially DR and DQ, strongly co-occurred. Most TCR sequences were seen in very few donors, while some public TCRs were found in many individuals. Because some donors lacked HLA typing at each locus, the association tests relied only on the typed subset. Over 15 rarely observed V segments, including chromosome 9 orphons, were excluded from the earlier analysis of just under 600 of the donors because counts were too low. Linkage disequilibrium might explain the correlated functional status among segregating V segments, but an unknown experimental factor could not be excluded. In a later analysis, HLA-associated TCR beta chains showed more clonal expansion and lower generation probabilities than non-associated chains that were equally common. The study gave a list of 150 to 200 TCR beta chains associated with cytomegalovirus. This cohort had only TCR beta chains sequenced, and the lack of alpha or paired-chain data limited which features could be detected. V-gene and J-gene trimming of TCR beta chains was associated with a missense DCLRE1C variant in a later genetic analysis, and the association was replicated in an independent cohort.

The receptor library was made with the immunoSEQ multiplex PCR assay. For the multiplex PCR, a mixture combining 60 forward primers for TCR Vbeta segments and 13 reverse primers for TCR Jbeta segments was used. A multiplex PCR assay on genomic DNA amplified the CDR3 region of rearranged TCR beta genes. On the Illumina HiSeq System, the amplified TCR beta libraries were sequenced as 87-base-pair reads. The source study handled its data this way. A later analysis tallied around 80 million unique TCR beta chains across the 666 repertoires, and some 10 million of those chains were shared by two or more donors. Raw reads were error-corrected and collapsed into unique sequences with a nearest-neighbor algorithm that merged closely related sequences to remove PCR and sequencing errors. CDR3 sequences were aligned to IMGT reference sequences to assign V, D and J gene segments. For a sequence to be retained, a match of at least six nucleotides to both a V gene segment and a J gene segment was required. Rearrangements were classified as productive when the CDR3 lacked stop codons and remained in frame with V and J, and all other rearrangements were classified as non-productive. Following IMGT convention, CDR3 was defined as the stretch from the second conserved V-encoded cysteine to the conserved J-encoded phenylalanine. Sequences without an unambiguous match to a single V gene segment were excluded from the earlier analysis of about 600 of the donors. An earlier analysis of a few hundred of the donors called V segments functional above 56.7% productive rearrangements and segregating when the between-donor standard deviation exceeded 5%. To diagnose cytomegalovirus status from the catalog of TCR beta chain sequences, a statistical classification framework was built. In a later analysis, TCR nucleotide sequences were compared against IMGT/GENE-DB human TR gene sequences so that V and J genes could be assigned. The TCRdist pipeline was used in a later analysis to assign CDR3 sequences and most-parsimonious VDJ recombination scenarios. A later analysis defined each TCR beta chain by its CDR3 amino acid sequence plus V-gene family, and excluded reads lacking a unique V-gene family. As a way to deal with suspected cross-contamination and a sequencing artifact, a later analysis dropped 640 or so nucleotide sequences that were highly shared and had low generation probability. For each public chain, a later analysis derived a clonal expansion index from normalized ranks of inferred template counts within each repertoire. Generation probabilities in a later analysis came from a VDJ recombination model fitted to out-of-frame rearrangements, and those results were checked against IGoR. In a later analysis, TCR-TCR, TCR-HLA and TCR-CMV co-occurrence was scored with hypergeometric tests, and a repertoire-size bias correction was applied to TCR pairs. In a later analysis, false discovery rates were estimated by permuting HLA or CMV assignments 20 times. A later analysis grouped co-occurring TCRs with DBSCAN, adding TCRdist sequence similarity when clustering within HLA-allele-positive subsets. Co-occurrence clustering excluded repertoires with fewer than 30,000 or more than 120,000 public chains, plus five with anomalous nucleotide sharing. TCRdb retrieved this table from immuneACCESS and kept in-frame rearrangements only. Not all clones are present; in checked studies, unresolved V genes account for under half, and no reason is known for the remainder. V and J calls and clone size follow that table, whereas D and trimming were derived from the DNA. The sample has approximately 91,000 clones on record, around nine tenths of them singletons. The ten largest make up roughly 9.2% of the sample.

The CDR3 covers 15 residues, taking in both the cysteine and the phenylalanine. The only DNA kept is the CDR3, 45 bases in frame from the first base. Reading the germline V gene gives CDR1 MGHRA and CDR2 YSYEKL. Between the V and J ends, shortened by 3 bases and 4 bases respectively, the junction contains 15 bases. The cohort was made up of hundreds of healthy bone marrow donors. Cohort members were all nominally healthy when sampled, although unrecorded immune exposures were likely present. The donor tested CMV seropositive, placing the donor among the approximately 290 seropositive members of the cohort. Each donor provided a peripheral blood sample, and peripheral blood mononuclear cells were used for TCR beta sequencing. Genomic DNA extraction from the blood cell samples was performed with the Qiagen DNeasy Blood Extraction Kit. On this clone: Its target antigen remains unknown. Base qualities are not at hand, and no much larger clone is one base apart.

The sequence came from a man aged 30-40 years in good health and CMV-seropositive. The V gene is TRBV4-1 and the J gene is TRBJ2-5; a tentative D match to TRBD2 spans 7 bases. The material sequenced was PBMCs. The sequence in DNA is TGCGCCAGCAGCCACAGTGGGGGGGGCGGAGAGACCCAGTACTTC. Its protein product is CASSHSGGGGETQYF.